The clone carrying this TCR beta chain was seen more than once but under ten times. This CDR3 is 13 amino acids long. Germline-derived CDR1 and CDR2 are ENHRY and SYGVKD. Trimming removed 7 bases at V and 1 base at J, with 10 bases between. The assay was immunoSEQ multiplex PCR, and TCRdb's table has in-frame clones only and misses some. This table holds 100,000 to 150,000 clones, roughly 80% found once. These data come from a study of radiation and T cells in renal cell carcinoma. Time point given: baseline pretreatment blood. Documented treatment: 15 Gy SBRT to primary tumor, nephrectomy 4 weeks later.

The genes are TRBV10-3 and TRBJ1-1; D unresolved. This sequence originates from a woman aged 55-69 years with renal cell carcinoma. The specimen was blood, collected from a patient whose treatment included radiotherapy and nephrectomy. CDR3 residues: CAIIRESNTEAFF. As DNA, the CDR3 is TGTGCCATCATACGGGAATCGAACACTGAAGCTTTCTTT.